The sequence of this TCR beta chain was determined in a study of post-analysis software for immune sequencing data. As regards this clonotype: What it recognizes is unknown.

Germline loops: CDR1 LGHNA, CDR2 YNFKEQ. Trimming cost V 2 bases and J 3 bases; bases outside gene matches: 10. The CDR3 has 17 residues. The study, taken as a whole, reports: Normalized Chao1 diversity was significantly reduced in patients versus controls. F measure showed strong co-clustering of same-batch samples. TRBV segments more frequent in patients than in controls numbered several and included TRBV5-6, TRBV5-1 and TRBV20-1.

Each TCR beta cDNA library carried unique molecular identifiers. TCRdb independently ran MiXCR on the PCR reads; one entry per CDR3 protein. Of almost 700,000 distinct CDR3 sequences in the sample, approximately 60% were seen once. This sequence was found in a girl aged 2-10 years with multiple sclerosis. Sequencing was carried out using blood. The chain has TRBV4-2 and TRBJ2-1; 7 bases agree with TRBD1. The CDR3 is CASSQPIRDRLYNEQFF. The DNA for the CDR3 is TGTGCCAGCAGCCAACCGATCCGGGACAGACTCTACAATGAGCAGTTCTTC.